This TCR beta chain was found in a study of cytomegalovirus exposure and HLA in healthy donors. Study summary: The same platform was used for the 100 to 150 validation repertoires and the approximately 670 first-cohort repertoires, a later analysis reported. Study conclusions and caveats: Rare TCR sequences predominated, though certain public TCRs were found in many donors. In vitro confirmation showed three CMV-associated chains to be CMV antigen specific. Cytomegalovirus-associated status was assigned to roughly 160 TCR beta chains.

Using immunoSEQ multiplex PCR, the repertoire was profiled, and TCRdb retains in-frame clones only, with some absent. The table includes around 70,000 clones, roughly 94% detected once. As concerns this clone: Its antigen is not identified.

Losses at the gene ends were 1 base for V and 0 bases for J; bases not matched to a gene: 5. The CDR3 covers 17 residues. Looked up from germline, CDR1 is SEHNR and CDR2 is FQNEAQ (reference sequence). The TCR was taken from a woman between 18 and 29 years old in good health and CMV-seropositive. Material: PBMCs. The chain is built from TRBV7-9 and TRBJ2-7; 11 bases match TRBD2. CDR3 protein: CASSLVGTSGPSYEQYF. CDR3 coding DNA: TGTGCCAGCAGCTTAGTCGGGACTAGCGGCCCCTCCTACGAGCAGTACTTC.